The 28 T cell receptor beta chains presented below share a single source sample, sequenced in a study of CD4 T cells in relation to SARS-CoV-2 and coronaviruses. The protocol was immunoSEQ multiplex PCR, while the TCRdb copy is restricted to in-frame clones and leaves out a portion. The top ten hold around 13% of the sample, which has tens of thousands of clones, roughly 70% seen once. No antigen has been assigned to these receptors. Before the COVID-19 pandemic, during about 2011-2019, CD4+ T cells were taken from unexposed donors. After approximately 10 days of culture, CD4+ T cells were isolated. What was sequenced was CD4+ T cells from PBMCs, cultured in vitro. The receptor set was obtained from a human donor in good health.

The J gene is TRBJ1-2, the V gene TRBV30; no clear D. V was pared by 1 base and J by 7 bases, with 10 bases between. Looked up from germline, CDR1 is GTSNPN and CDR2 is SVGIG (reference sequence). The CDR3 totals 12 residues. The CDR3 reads CAWSGSDGGYTF. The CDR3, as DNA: TGTGCCTGGAGTGGGAGTGATGGTGGCTACACCTTC.

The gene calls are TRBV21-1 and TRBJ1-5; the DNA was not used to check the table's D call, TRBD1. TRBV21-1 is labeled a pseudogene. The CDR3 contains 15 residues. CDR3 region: CASSTKQGGNQPQHF. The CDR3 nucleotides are TGTGCCAGCAGCACAAAACAGGGGGGCAATCAGCCCCAGCATTTT.

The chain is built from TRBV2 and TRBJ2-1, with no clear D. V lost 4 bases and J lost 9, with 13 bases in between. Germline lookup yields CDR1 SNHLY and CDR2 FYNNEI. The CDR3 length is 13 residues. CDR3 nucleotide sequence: TGTGCCAGCAGTGTAAGAATGGGCATTGAGCAGTTCTTC. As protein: CASSVRMGIEQFF.

The CDR3 is CASSERQGDTGELFF. CDR3 coding DNA: TGTGCCAGCAGTGAAAGGCAGGGGGACACCGGGGAGCTGTTTTTT. The chain employs TRBV2 and TRBJ2-2; the match to TRBD1 covers 7 bases. There are 15 residues in the CDR3. CDR1 is SNHLY and CDR2 is FYNNEI in the germline V gene. J lost 3 bases, V lost 2 bases, and 3 bases had no gene match.

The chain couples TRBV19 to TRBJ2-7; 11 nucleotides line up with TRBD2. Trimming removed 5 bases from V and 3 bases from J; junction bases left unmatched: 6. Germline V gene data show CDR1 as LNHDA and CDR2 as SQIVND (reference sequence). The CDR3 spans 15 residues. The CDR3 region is CASSPTSGTNYEQYF. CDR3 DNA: TGTGCCAGTAGTCCGACTAGCGGGACAAACTACGAGCAGTACTTC. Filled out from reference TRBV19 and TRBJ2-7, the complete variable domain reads DGGITQSPKYLFRKEGQNVTLSCEQNLNHDAMYWYRQDPGQGLRLIYYSQIVNDFQKGDIAEGYSVSREKKESFPLTVTSAQKNPTAFYLCASSPTSGTNYEQYFGPGTRLTVT.

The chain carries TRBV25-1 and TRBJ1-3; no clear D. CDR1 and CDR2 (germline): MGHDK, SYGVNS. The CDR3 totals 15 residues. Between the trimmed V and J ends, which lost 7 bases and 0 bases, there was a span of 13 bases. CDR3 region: CASKSAGLSGNTIYF. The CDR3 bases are TGTGCCAGCAAATCGGCCGGACTCTCTGGAAACACCATATATTTT.

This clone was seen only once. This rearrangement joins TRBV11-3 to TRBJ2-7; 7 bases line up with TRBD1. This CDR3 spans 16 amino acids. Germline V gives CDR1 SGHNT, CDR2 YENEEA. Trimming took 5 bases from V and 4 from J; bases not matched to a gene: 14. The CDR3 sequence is CASSRPTNRGIYEQYF. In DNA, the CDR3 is TGTGCCAGCAGCCGGCCTACCAACAGGGGCATATACGAGCAGTACTTC.

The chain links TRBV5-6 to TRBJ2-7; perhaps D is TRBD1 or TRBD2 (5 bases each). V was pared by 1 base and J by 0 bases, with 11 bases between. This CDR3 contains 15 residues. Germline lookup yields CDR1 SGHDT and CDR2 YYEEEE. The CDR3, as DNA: TGTGCCAGCAGCTTGCTAGGGGACCTCTCCTACGAGCAGTACTTC. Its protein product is CASSLLGDLSYEQYF.

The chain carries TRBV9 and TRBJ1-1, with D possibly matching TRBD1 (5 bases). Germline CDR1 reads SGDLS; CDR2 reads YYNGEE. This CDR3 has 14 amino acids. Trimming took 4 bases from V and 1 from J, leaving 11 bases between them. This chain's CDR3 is CASSPAGGNTEAFF. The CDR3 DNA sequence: TGTGCCAGCAGCCCCGCGGGGGGGAACACTGAAGCTTTCTTT.

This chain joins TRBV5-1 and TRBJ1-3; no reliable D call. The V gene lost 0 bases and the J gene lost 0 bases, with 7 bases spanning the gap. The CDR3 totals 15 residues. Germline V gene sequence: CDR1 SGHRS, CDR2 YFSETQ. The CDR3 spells CASSLGAHSGNTIYF. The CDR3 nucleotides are TGCGCCAGCAGCTTGGGAGCGCACTCTGGAAACACCATATATTTT.

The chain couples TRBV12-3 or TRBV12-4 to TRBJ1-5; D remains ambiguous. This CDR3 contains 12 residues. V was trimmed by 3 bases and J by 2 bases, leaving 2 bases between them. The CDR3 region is CASSFGNQPQHF. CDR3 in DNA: TGTGCCAGCAGTTTCGGCAATCAGCCCCAGCATTTT.

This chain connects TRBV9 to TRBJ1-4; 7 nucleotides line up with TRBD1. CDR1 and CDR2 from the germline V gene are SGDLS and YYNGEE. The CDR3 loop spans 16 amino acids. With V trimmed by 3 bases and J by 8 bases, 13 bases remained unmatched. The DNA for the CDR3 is TGTGCCAGCAGCGCGGTAGTTGAGACAGGGTCCGAAAAACTGTTTTTT. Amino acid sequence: CASSAVVETGSEKLFF.

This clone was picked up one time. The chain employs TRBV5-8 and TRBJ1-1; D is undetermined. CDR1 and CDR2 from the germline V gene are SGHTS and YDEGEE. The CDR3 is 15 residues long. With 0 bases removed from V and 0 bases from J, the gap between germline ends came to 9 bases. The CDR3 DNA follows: TGTGCCAGCAGCTTGGTACAGTCCATGAACACTGAAGCTTTCTTT. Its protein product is CASSLVQSMNTEAFF.

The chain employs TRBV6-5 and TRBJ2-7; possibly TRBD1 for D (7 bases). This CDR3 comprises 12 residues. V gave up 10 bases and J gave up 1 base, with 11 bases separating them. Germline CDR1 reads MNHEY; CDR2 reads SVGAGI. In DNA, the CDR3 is TGTGCCACACAGGGGACTTCCTACGAGCAGTACTTC. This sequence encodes CATQGTSYEQYF.

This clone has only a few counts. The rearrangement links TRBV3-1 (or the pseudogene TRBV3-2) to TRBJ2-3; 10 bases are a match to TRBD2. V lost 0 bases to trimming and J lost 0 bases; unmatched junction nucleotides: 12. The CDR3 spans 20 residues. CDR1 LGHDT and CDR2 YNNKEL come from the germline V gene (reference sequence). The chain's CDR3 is CASSQDPSGGALTSTDTQYF. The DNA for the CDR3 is TGTGCCAGCAGCCAAGACCCTAGCGGGGGAGCGCTTACTAGCACAGATACGCAGTATTTT.

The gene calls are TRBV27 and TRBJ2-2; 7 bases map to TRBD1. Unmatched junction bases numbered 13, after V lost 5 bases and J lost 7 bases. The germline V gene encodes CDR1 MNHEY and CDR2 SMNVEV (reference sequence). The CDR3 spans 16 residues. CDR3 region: CASSTGDRVPDGELFF. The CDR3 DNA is TGTGCCAGCAGTACAGGAGACAGGGTACCTGACGGGGAGCTGTTTTTT.

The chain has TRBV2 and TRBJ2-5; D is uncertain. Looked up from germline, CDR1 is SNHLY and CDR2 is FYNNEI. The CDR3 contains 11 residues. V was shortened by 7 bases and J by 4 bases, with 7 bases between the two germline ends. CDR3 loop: CASNFGETQYF. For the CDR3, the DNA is TGTGCCAGCAATTTTGGAGAGACCCAGTACTTC.

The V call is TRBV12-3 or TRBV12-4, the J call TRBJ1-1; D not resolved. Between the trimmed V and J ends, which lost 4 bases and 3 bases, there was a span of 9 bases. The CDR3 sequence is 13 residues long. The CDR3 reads CASSWTAHTEAFF. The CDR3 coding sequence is TGTGCCAGCAGTTGGACGGCACACACTGAAGCTTTCTTT.

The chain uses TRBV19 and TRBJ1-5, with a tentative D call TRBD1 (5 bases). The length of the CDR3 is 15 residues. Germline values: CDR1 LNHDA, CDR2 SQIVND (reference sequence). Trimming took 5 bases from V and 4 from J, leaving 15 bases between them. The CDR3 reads CASSPPGRGNQPQHF. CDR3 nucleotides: TGTGCCAGTAGTCCCCCGGGACGGGGGAATCAGCCCCAGCATTTT.

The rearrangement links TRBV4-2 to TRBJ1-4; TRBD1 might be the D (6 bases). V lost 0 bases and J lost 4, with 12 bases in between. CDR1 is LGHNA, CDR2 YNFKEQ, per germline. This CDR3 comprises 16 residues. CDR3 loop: CASSQDGSGVNEKLFF. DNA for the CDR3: TGTGCCAGCAGCCAAGATGGGTCAGGGGTTAATGAAAAACTGTTTTTT.

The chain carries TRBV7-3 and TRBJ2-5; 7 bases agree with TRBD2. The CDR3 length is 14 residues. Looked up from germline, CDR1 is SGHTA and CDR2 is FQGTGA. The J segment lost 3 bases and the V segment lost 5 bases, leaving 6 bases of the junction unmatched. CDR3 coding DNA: TGTGCCAGCAGCGAGCGGGGCAGAGAAGAGACCCAGTACTTC. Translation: CASSERGREETQYF.

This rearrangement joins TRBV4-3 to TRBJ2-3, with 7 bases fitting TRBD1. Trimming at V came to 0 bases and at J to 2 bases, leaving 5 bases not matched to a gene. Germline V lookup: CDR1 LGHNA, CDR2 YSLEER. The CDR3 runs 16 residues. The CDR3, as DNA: TGCGCCAGCAGCCAAGAGGGGGACAGTAACACAGATACGCAGTATTTT. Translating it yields CASSQEGDSNTDTQYF.

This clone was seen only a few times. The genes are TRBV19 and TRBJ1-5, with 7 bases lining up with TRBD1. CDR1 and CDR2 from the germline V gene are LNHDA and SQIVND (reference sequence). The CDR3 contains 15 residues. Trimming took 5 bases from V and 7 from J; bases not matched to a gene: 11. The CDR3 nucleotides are TGTGCCAGTAGTTTGGCAGGGGGTCTTAAGCAGCCCCAGCATTTT. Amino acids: CASSLAGGLKQPQHF.

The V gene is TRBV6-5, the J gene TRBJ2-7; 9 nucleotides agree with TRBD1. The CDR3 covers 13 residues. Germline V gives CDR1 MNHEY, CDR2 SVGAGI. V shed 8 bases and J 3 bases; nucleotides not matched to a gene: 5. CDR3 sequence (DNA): TGTGCCAGCGCTCAGGACAGGGGCTACGAGCAGTACTTC. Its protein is CASAQDRGYEQYF.

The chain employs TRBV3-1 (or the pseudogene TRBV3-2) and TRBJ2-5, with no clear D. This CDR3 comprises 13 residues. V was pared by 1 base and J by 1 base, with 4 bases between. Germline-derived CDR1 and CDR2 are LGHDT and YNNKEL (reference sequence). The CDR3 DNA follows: TGTGCCAGCAGCCAAGGCTTCCAAGAGACCCAGTACTTC. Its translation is CASSQGFQETQYF.

The CDR3 here is CASRSGGQDSNQPQHF. The CDR3, as DNA: TGTGCCAGCCGATCGGGGGGACAAGATAGCAATCAGCCCCAGCATTTT. V gene TRBV27 combines with J gene TRBJ1-5; D may be TRBD1 (6 bases). The germline V gene has CDR1 MNHEY and CDR2 SMNVEV (reference sequence). V dropped 8 bases and J dropped 0 bases, with 17 bases sitting between them. This CDR3 comprises 16 residues.

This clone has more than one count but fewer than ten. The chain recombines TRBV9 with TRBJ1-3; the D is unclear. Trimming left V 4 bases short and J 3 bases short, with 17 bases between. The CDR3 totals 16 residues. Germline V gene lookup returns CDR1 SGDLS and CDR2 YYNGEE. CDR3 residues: CASSPKAGAGGNTIYF. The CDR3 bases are TGTGCCAGCAGCCCAAAAGCGGGTGCGGGTGGAAACACCATATATTTT.

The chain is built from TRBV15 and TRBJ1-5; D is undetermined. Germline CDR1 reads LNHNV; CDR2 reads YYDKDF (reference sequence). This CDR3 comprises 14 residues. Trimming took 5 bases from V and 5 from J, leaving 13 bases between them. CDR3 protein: CATSAVRLDQPQHF. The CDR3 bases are TGTGCCACCAGCGCCGTTCGGCTCGATCAGCCCCAGCATTTT. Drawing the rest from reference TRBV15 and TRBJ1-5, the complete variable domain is DAMVIQNPRYQVTQFGKPVTLSCSQTLNHNVMYWYQQKSSQAPKLLFHYYDKDFNNEADTPDNFQSRRPNTSFCFLDIRSPGLGDTAMYLCATSAVRLDQPQHFGDGTRLSIL.